The 6 T cell receptor beta chains given below trace back to one sample, sequenced in a study of metastatic and nonmetastatic thyroid tumors. All patients reached thyroid surgery having received no treatment beforehand. TCRdb re-called the PCR reads through MiXCR. The sample has roughly 72,000 clones; more than 15% are singletons. The material sequenced was blood. The receptors here all came from a female donor with papillary thyroid cancer or a benign thyroid nodule (not recorded which). Some clones in this sample may be carry-over from other donors' samples.

This sequence joins TRBV29-1 and TRBJ1-2; a weak D match, TRBD1 (5 bases). The CDR3 contains 11 residues. Germline V gene sequence: CDR1 SQVTM, CDR2 ANQGSEA. The V end was cut by 4 bases, the J end by 8 bases, with 11 bases between. The CDR3 coding sequence is TGCAGCGTTGTAGGGGATCGGGGCTACACCTTC. Translation: CSVVGDRGYTF.

This clone appeared many times. The chain joins TRBV20-1 to TRBJ2-6; D is ambiguous. V was trimmed by 4 bases and J by 0 bases, leaving 4 bases between them. Germline V CDR1 and CDR2: DFQATT, SNEGSKA (reference sequence). This CDR3 region has 13 residues. CDR3 sequence: CSATASGANVLTF. The CDR3 bases are TGCAGTGCTACGGCCTCTGGGGCCAACGTCCTGACTTTC.

On this clone itself: An end of the junction differs from the germline gene, which may be a read error. The chain couples TRBV5-1 to TRBJ2-6; D uncertain. CDR3 length: 8 residues. Germline assignment: CDR1 SGHRS and CDR2 YFSETQ. CDR3 in amino acids: CASILEPF. CDR3 bases: TGCGCCAGCATCTTGGAACCTTTC.

This clone has ten or more counts. The genes are TRBV3-1 and TRBJ2-3; D remains ambiguous. The V end lost 4 bases, the J end lost 6 bases, and 8 bases lay between the germline ends. Germline CDR1 LGHDT, CDR2 YNNKEL (reference sequence). This CDR3 contains 12 residues. The CDR3 region is CASSRLWDTQYF. CDR3 sequence (DNA): TGTGCCAGCAGCCGACTTTGGGATACGCAGTATTTT.

This clone has a single count. V gene TRBV11-2 combines with J gene TRBJ2-3; 7 bases map to TRBD2. Losses at the gene ends were 3 bases for V and 6 bases for J; bases not matched to a gene: 9. CDR1 SGHAT and CDR2 FQNNGV come from the germline V gene. The CDR3 is made up of 15 amino acids. CDR3 coding DNA: TGTGCCAGCAGCTTGGGTAGCGGGCCGAGGGATACGCAGTATTTT. As protein: CASSLGSGPRDTQYF. Based on the CDR3 plus reference TRBV11-2 and TRBJ2-3, the full variable domain is EAGVAQSPRYKIIEKRQSVAFWCNPISGHATLYWYQQILGQGPKLLIQFQNNGVVDDSQLPKDRFSAERLKGVDSTLKIQPAKLEDSAVYLCASSLGSGPRDTQYFGPGTRLTVL.

At least ten counts were recorded for this clone. This chain uses TRBV19 with TRBJ2-7, with TRBD2 identical over 11 bases. V was pared by 6 bases and J by 3 bases, with 10 bases of the junction left unmatched. CDR1 is LNHDA, CDR2 SQIVND, per germline (reference sequence). The CDR3 runs to 16 residues. CDR3 nucleotide sequence: TGTGCCAGTAGACCAGGGGGACTAGCGGCGTACTACGAGCAGTACTTC. This gives the protein CASRPGGLAAYYEQYF.